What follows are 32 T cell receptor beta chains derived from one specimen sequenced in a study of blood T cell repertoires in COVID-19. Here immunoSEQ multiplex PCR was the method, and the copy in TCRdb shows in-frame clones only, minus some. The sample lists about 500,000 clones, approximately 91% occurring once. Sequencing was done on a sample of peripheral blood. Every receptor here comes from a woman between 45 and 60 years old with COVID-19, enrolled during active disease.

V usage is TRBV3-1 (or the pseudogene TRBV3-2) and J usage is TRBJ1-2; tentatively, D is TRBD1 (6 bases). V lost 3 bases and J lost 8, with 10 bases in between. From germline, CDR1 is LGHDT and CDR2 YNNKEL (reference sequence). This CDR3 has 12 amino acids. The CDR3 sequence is CASSQVQGGYTF. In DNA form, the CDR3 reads TGTGCCAGCAGCCAGGTCCAGGGGGGCTACACCTTC.

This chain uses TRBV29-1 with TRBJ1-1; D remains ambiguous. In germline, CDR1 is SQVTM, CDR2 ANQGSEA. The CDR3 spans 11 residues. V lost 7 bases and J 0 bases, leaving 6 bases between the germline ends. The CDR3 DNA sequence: TGCAGCGCTATAATGAACACTGAAGCTTTCTTT. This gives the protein CSAIMNTEAFF. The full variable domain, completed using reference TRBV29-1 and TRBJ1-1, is SAVISQKPSRDICQRGTSLTIQCQVDSQVTMMFWYRQQPGQSLTLIATANQGSEATYESGFVIDKFPISRPNLTFSTLTVSNMSPEDSSIYLCSAIMNTEAFFGQGTRLTVV.

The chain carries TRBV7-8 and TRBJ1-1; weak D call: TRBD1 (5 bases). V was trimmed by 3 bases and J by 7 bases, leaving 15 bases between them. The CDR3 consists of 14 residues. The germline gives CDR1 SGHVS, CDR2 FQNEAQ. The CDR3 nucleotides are TGTGCCAGCAGCTTGGACAACAGGAAGCTTGAAGCTTTCTTT. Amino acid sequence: CASSLDNRKLEAFF. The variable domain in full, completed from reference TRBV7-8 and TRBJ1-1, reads GAGVSQSPRYKVAKRGQDVALRCDPISGHVSLFWYQQALGQGPEFLTYFQNEAQLDKSGLPSDRFFAERPEGSVSTLKIQRTQQEDSAVYLCASSLDNRKLEAFFGQGTRLTVV.

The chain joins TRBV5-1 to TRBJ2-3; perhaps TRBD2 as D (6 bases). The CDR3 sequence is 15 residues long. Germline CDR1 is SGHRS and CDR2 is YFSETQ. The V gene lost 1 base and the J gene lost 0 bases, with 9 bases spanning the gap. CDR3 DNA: TGCGCCAGCAGCTTGTTCGGGAGAAGCACAGATACGCAGTATTTT. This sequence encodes CASSLFGRSTDTQYF.

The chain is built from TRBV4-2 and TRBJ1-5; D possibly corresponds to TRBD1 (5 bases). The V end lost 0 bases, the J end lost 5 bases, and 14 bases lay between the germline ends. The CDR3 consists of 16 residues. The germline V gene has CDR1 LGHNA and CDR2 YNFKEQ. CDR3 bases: TGTGCCAGCAGCCAAGACCCCAGGGCCCAATATCAGCCCCAGCATTTT. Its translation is CASSQDPRAQYQPQHF.

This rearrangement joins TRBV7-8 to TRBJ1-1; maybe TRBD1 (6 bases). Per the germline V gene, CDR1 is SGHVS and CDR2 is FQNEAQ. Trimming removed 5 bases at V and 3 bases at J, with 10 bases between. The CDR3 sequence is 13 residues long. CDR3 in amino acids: CASSRRTDTEAFF. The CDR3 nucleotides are TGTGCCAGCAGCCGGAGGACAGACACTGAAGCTTTCTTT.

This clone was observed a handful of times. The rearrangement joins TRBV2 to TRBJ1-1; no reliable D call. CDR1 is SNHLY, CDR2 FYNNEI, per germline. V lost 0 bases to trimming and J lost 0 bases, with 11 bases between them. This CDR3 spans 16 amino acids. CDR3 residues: CASSEAAQVMNTEAFF. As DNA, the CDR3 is TGTGCCAGCAGTGAAGCGGCTCAAGTTATGAACACTGAAGCTTTCTTT.

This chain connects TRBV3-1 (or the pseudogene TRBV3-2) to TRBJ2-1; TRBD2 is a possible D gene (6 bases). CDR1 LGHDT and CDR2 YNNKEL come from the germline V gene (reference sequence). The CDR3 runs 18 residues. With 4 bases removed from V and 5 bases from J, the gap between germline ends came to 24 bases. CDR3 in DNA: TGTGCCAGCAGCCCCCCGAATCCCGATGGGGGGTTTGACAATGAGCAGTTCTTC. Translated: CASSPPNPDGGFDNEQFF.

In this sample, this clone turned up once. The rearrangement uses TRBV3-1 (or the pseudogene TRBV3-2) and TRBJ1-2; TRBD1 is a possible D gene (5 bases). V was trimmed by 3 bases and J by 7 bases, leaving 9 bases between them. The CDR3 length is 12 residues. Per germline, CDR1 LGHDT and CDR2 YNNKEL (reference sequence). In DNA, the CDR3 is TGTGCCAGCAGCCAGTCGGGGGGTGGCTACACCTTC. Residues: CASSQSGGGYTF.

The CDR3 is CASSPGGGGYTF. CDR3 nucleotide sequence: TGTGCCAGCAGTCCCGGGGGGGGTGGCTACACCTTC. The rearrangement uses TRBV12-3 or TRBV12-4 and TRBJ1-2, with D perhaps TRBD1 (5 bases). This CDR3 spans 12 amino acids. Trimming took off 5 bases at V and 7 bases at J, with 11 bases between the two ends.

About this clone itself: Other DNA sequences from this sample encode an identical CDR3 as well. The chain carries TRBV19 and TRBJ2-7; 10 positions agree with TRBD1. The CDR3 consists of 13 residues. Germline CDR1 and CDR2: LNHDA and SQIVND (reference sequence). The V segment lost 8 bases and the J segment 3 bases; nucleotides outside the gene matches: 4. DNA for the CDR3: TGTGCCAGTTCCGGGACAGGGGTCTACGAGCAGTACTTC. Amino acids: CASSGTGVYEQYF.

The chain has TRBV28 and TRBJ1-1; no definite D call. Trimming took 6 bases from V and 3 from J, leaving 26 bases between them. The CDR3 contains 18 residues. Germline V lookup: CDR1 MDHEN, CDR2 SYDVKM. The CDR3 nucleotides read TGTGCCAGCAGCCCTTTGGAGGAGGCCATATCCTGGGACACTGAAGCTTTCTTT. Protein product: CASSPLEEAISWDTEAFF.

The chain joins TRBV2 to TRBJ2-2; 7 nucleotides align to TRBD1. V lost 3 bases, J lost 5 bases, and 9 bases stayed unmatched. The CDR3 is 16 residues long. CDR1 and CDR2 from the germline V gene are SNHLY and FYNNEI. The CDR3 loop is CASSDTGVSRTGELFF. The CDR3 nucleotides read TGTGCCAGCAGTGATACAGGGGTCTCTAGAACCGGGGAGCTGTTTTTT.

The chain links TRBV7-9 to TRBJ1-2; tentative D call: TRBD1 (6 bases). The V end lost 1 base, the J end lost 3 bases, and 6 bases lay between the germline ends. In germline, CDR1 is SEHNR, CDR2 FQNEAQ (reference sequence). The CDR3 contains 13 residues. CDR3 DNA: TGTGCCAGCAGCTTAGGGGGGCACTATGGCTACACCTTC. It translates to CASSLGGHYGYTF.

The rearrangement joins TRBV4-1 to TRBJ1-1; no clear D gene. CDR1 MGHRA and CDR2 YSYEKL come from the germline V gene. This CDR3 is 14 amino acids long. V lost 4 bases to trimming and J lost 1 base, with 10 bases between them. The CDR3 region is CASSLFRGNTEAFF. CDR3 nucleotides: TGCGCCAGCAGCCTCTTCCGGGGGAACACTGAAGCTTTCTTT.

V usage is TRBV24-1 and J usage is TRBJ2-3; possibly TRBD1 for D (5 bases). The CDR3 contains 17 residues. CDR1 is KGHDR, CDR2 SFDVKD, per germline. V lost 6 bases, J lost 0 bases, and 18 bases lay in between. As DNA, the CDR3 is TGTGCCACCAGTTCAAAGGCGGCAGGGCCTAGCACAGATACGCAGTATTTT. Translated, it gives CATSSKAAGPSTDTQYF.

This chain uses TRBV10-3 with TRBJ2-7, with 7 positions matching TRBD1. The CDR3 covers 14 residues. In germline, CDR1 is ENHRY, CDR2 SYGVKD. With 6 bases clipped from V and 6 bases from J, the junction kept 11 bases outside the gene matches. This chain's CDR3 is CAIRGDRQGTEQYF. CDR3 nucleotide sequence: TGTGCCATCAGGGGGGACCGACAGGGCACCGAGCAGTACTTC.

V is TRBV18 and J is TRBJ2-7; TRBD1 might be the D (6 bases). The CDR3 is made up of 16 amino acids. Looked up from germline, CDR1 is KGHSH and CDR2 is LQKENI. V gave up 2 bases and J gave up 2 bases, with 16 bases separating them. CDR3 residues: CASSPSTTGSTYEQYF. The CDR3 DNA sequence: TGTGCCAGCTCACCATCGACAACAGGGAGTACCTACGAGCAGTACTTC.

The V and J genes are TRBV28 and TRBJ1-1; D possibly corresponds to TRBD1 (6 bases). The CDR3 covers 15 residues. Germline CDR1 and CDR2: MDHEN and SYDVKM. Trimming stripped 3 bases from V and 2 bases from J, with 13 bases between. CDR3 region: CASSFPGGGNTEAFF. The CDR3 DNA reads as TGTGCCAGCAGTTTCCCTGGGGGCGGAAACACTGAAGCTTTCTTT.

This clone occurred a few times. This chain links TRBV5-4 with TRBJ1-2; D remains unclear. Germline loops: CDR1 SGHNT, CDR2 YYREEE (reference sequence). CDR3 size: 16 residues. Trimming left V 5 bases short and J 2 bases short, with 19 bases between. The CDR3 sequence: CASSPKDLTANYGYTF. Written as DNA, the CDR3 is TGTGCCAGCAGTCCGAAAGATTTAACAGCAAACTATGGCTACACCTTC.

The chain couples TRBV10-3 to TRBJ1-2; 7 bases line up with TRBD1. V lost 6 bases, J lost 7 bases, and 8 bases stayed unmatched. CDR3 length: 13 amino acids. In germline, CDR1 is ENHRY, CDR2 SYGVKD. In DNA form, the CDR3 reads TGTGCCATCAGCCAGGACAGGCGGAGTGGCTACACCTTC. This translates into CAISQDRRSGYTF.

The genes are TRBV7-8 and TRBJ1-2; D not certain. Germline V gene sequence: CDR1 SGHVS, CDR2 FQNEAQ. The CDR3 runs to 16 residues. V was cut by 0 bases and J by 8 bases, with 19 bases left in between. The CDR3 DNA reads TGTGCCAGCAGCTTAGCGGTAGGGCCCATGGAGGAGGGCTACACCTTC. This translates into CASSLAVGPMEEGYTF.

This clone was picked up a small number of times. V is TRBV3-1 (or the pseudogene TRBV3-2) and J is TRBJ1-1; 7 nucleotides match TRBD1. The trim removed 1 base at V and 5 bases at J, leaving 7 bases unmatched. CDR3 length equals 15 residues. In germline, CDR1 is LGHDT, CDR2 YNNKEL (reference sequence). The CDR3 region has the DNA TGTGCCAGCAGCCAAGGGACAGGTTTGGTTACTGAAGCTTTCTTT. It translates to CASSQGTGLVTEAFF.

Here the CDR3 reads CARSLVQGTGNTIYF. As DNA, the CDR3 is TGTGCCAGAAGCTTGGTACAGGGGACTGGAAACACCATATATTTT. The V gene is TRBV5-3, the J gene TRBJ1-3; TRBD1 aligns across 7 bases. TRBV5-3 falls under the ORF class, with uncertain function. V trimming: 0 bases; J trimming: 2 bases; junction bases outside the gene matches: 2. The CDR3 has 15 residues.

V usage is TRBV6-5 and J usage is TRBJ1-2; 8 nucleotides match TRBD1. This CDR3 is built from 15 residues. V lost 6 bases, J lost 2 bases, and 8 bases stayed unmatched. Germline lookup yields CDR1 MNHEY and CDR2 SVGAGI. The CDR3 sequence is CASSPSRTGNYGYTF. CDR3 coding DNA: TGTGCCAGCAGCCCCTCTCGGACAGGGAACTATGGCTACACCTTC.

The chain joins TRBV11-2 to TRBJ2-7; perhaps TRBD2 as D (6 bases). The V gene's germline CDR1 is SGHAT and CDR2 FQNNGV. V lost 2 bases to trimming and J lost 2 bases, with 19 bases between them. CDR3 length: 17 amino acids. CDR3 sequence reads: CASSLIADTSVPYEQYF. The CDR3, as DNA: TGTGCCAGCAGCTTAATAGCGGACACTTCAGTCCCCTACGAGCAGTACTTC.

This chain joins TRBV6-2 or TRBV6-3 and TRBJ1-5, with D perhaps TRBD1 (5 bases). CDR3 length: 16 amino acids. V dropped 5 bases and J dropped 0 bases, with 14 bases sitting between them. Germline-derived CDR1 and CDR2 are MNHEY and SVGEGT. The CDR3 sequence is CASSPQGHDSNQPQHF. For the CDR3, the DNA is TGTGCCAGCAGTCCCCAGGGTCACGATAGCAATCAGCCCCAGCATTTT.

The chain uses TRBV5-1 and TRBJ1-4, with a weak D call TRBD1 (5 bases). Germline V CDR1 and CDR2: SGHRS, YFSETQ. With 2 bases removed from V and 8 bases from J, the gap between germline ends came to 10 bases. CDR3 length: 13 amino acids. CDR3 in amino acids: CASSFQGGEKLFF. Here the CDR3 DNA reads TGCGCCAGCAGCTTCCAGGGAGGCGAAAAACTGTTTTTT.

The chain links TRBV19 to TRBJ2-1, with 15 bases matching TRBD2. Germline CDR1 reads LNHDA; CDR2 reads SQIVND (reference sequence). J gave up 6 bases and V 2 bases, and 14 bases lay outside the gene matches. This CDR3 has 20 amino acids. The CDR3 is CASSISGLAGGSLRFNEQFF. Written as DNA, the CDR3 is TGTGCCAGTAGTATATCCGGACTAGCGGGGGGGTCACTTAGGTTCAATGAGCAGTTCTTC.

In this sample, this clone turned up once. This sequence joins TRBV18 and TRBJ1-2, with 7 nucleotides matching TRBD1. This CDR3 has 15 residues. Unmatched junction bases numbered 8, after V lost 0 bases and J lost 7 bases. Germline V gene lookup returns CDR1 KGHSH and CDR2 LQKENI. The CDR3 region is CASSPPDRDEGGYTF. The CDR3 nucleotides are TGTGCCAGCTCACCACCCGACAGGGACGAGGGTGGCTACACCTTC.

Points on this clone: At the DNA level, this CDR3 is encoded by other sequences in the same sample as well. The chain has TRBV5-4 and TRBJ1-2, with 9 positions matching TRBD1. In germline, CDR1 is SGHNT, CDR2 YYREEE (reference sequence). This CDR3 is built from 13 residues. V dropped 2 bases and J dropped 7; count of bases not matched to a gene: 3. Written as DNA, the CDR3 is TGTGCCAGCAGCTTACAGGGGGCAGGTGGCTACACCTTC. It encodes CASSLQGAGGYTF.

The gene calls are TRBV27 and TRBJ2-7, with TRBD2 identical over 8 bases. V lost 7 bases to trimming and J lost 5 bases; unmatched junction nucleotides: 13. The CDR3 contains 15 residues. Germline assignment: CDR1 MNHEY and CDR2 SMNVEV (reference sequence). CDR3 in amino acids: CASIHGRGGKNEQYF. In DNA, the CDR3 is TGTGCCAGCATCCATGGGCGCGGGGGGAAGAACGAGCAGTACTTC.